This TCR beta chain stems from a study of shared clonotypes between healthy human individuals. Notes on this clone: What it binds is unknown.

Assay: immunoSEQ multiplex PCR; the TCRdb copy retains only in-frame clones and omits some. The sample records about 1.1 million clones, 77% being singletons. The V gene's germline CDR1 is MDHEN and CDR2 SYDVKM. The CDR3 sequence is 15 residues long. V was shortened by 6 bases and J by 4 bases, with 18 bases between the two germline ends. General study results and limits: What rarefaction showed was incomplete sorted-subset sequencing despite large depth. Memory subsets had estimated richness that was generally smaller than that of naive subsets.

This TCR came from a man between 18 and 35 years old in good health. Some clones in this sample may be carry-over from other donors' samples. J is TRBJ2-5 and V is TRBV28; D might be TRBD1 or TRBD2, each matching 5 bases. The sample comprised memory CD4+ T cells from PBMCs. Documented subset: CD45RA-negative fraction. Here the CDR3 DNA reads TGTGCCAGCAGCCTCCCGGGATGGGGCAGAGAGACCCAGTACTTC. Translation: CASSLPGWGRETQYF.